This T cell receptor (beta chain) was captured in a study of beta chain features in type 1 diabetes. Study observations and caveats: PCR might preferentially amplify shorter templates, equally in patients and controls. Reduced insertions and increased deletions marked VDJ junctions in type 1 diabetes patients. Moderately but significantly shorter TCRB CDR3s were found in Type 1 diabetes patients in all four CD4+ subsets. In cDNA sequencing, cells with high TCR expression could be over-represented.

As every portion of the isolated RNA was reverse transcribed, the sequencing read expressed TCRB transcripts. Method: immunoSEQ multiplex PCR; TCRdb's copy keeps in-frame clones and lacks some. In the table there are approximately 360,000 clones, around 12% of which are singletons. Remarks on this clone: The antigen is not known.

CDR3 length: 14 residues. Germline CDR1 is SGHDT and CDR2 is YYEEEE. The V end was cut by 0 bases, the J end by 0 bases, with 7 bases between. The chain is built from TRBV5-6 and TRBJ2-7, with D maybe TRBD1 (5 bases). The clonotype originates from a woman under 30 with type 1 diabetes. Sequenced input: naive CD4+ T cells from blood. The CDR3 sequence is CASSLAGHSYEQYF. The DNA of the CDR3 is TGTGCCAGCAGCTTGGCCGGACACTCCTACGAGCAGTACTTC.